This T cell receptor (beta chain) was recorded in a study of cytomegalovirus exposure and HLA in healthy donors. Overall study findings and caveats: Some segments of the V type, notably TRBV6-2 and TRBV6-3, were excluded as indistinguishable. TCR beta sequences reportedly predicted most subjects' HLA-A and HLA-B alleles accurately. The presence/absence work took it that sequencing depth was about the same across donors.

Turning to this clone: The antigen is undetermined.

Healthy individuals who donated bone marrow served as the donors. The PCR used 60 Vbeta and 13 Jbeta primers. TCRdb's copy holds only in-frame clones and misses some; the assay was immunoSEQ multiplex PCR. The sample lists 200,000 to 250,000 clones; around 89% were seen once. CDR3 size: 16 residues. Germline lookup yields CDR1 SGHRS and CDR2 YFSETQ. Trimming at V came to 6 bases and at J to 6 bases, leaving 8 bases not matched to a gene. The origin of this receptor is a woman between 18 and 29 years old in good health and CMV-seronegative. The rearrangement joins TRBV5-1 to TRBJ1-6; 11 bases are a match to TRBD1. Material for sequencing was PBMCs. The CDR3 sequence: CASTDGTGGSNSPLHF. As DNA, the CDR3 is TGCGCCAGCACCGACGGGACAGGGGGTTCTAATTCACCCCTCCACTTT.